This T cell receptor beta chain appears in the sequencing data of a study of blood T cell repertoires in COVID-19. Per the authors' pipeline: Reference gene primer amplification yielded estimated nucleated cell counts. The table came from immunoSEQ multiplex PCR; TCRdb's copy has only in-frame clones and leaves some out. V and J calls and clone size come straight from that table; D and trimming were deduced from the DNA. The repertoire includes 60,000 to 90,000 clones, 84% of them detected once, and approximately 3.3% sits in the top ten. Of note for this clone: Other DNA variants within this sample encode the same CDR3.

J lost 4 bases, V lost 4 bases, and 6 bases had no gene match. Germline CDR1 and CDR2: SGHRS and YFSETQ. The CDR3 runs to 14 residues. V is TRBV5-1 and J is TRBJ1-1; 8 bases match TRBD1. Sample: peripheral blood. The receptor was derived from a man in his forties or fifties with acute or convalescent COVID-19. For the CDR3, the DNA is TGCGCCAGCAGCCTAGGACAGGGTGGCACTGAAGCTTTCTTT. Its protein product is CASSLGQGGTEAFF.